These 2 T cell receptor beta chains were sequenced from one sample in a study of shared clonotypes between healthy human individuals (TCRdb year 2020). For the CD8 naive samples, CD45RO-negative cells were positively selected for CCR7, yielding a CD45RA+CCR7+ population from which TemRA cells were excluded. Library prep was done by the immunoSEQ multiplex PCR assay. The table was pulled from immuneACCESS by TCRdb, which kept in-frame rearrangements only. Such tables lose some clones; where checked, under half of the loss comes from unresolved V genes, and the rest has no known cause. The sample yields around 2,000,000 clones; under 95% were counted once. The ten biggest clones cover 1.7% of the sample. What was sequenced was naive CD8+ T cells from PBMCs. Per the publication, the cell subset or site label means: CD45RA+CCR7+. The receptor set was obtained from a man aged 18-30 years in good health. Some clones in this sample may be carry-over from other donors' samples.

This chain connects TRBV5-6 to TRBJ2-1; perhaps TRBD2 as D (5 bases). Per the germline V gene, CDR1 is SGHDT and CDR2 is YYEEEE. Deletions cut 3 bases from V and 2 bases from J, with 12 bases between. This CDR3 contains 15 residues. CDR3 protein: CASSSGSVTYNEQFF. The CDR3 nucleotides read TGTGCCAGCAGCTCGGGGAGTGTGACCTACAATGAGCAGTTCTTC.

The V gene is TRBV14, the J gene TRBJ2-1; 12 bases are shared with TRBD2. This CDR3 has 15 amino acids. The germline CDR1 and CDR2 sequences are SGHDN and FVKESK. V trimming: 6 bases; J trimming: 3 bases; junction bases outside the gene matches: 3. The CDR3 DNA is TGTGCCAGCAGGGAGACTAGCGGGGGCTACAATGAGCAGTTCTTC. Its protein product is CASRETSGGYNEQFF. The full variable domain, in which reference TRBV14 and TRBJ2-1 provide the parts outside the CDR3, is EAGVTQFPSHSVIEKGQTVTLRCDPISGHDNLYWYRRVMGKEIKFLLHFVKESKQDESGMPNNRFLAERTGGTYSTLKVQPAELEDSGVYFCASRETSGGYNEQFFGPGTRLTVL.